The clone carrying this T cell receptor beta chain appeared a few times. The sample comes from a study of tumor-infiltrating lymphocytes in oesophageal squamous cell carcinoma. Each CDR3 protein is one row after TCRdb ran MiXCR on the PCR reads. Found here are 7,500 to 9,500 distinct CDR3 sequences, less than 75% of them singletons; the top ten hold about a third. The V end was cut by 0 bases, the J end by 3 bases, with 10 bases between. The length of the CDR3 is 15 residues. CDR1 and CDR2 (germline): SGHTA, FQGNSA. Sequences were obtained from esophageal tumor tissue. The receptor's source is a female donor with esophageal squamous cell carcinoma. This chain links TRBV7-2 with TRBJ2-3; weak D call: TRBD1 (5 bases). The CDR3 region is CASSLALAGTDTQYF. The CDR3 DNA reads TGTGCCAGCAGCTTAGCCCTTGCAGGGACAGATACGCAGTATTTT.